Presented here are 31 T cell receptor beta chains from one specimen sequenced in a study of control samples from healthy donors and cancer patients. Measured with immunoSEQ multiplex PCR; TCRdb has only the in-frame clones, and not every one. This table has 130,000 or so clones, around nine tenths appearing once. Sequencing input: PBMCs. These receptors originate from a man aged 45-65 years with head and neck cancer.

This chain uses TRBV9 with TRBJ1-5; TRBD1 might be the D (5 bases). CDR1 is SGDLS and CDR2 is YYNGEE in the germline V gene. The CDR3 extends over 15 amino acids. V lost 4 bases and J 0 bases, leaving 11 bases between the germline ends. The CDR3 reads CASSQDSYSNQPQHF. The CDR3 DNA sequence: TGTGCCAGCAGCCAAGACAGCTATAGCAATCAGCCCCAGCATTTT.

V gene TRBV19 combines with J gene TRBJ1-5; D is ambiguous. The germline V and J ends were trimmed by 3 bases and 1 base, with 7 bases remaining between them. Germline CDR1 and CDR2: LNHDA and SQIVND (reference sequence). The length of the CDR3 is 14 residues. The CDR3 region is CASSMGSSNQPQHF. The CDR3 DNA is TGTGCCAGTAGTATGGGCAGCAGCAATCAGCCCCAGCATTTT.

The chain joins TRBV7-7 to TRBJ2-1; possibly TRBD1 or TRBD2 for D (5 bases each). From germline, CDR1 is SSHAT and CDR2 FNYEAQ (reference sequence). Deletions cut 3 bases from V and 8 bases from J, with 14 bases between. The CDR3 loop spans 14 amino acids. CDR3 nucleotides: TGTGCCAGCAGCTTCGGGGCAGGGCGGGATGAGCAGTTCTTC. Translating gives CASSFGAGRDEQFF.

This chain connects TRBV6-5 to TRBJ2-3; possibly TRBD2 for D (5 bases). The CDR3 covers 14 residues. CDR1 MNHEY and CDR2 SVGAGI come from the germline V gene. V was shortened by 6 bases and J by 4 bases, with 14 bases between the two germline ends. The CDR3 region is CASRGADTSDTQYF. CDR3 nucleotide sequence: TGTGCCAGCAGGGGAGCAGATACCTCAGATACGCAGTATTTT.

The chain uses TRBV5-4 and TRBJ1-6, with D unresolved. The germline V gene encodes CDR1 SGHNT and CDR2 YYREEE (reference sequence). This CDR3 spans 16 amino acids. V gave up 4 bases and J gave up 10 bases, with 21 bases separating them. In DNA form, the CDR3 reads TGTGCCAGCAGCCTTGGAGGTCTCCAGGTGTCATCACCCCTCCACTTT. Its translation is CASSLGGLQVSSPLHF.

The rearrangement links TRBV6-6 to TRBJ2-7; 9 bases agree with TRBD1. Losses at the gene ends were 6 bases for V and 6 bases for J; bases not matched to a gene: 9. Looked up from germline, CDR1 is MNHNY and CDR2 is SVGAGI (reference sequence). The CDR3 extends over 14 amino acids. The CDR3 DNA reads TGTGCCAGCAGCCTGGGACAGGGTTCGTCCGAGCAGTACTTC. This sequence encodes CASSLGQGSSEQYF.

The CDR3 region is CASSLTGPGNTIYF. As DNA, the CDR3 is TGTGCCAGCAGTTTGACAGGGCCCGGAAACACCATATATTTT. V usage is TRBV27 and J usage is TRBJ1-3; 7 bases match TRBD1. Germline V gives CDR1 MNHEY, CDR2 SMNVEV (reference sequence). The V and J ends lost 3 bases and 4 bases, in that order; junction bases with no gene match: 3. There are 14 residues in the CDR3.

The chain joins TRBV5-1 to TRBJ1-1, with 10 bases fitting TRBD1. Germline V lookup: CDR1 SGHRS, CDR2 YFSETQ. V lost 4 bases, J lost 5 bases, and 5 bases stayed unmatched. The CDR3 spans 14 residues. The CDR3 DNA reads TGCGCCAGCAGCACCGGACAGGGGGAGACTGAAGCTTTCTTT. This encodes CASSTGQGETEAFF. Supplemented by reference TRBV5-1 and TRBJ1-1, the full variable domain reads KAGVTQTPRYLIKTRGQQVTLSCSPISGHRSVSWYQQTPGQGLQFLFEYFSETQRNKGNFPGRFSGRQFSNSRSEMNVSTLELGDSALYLCASSTGQGETEAFFGQGTRLTVV.

The chain recombines TRBV6-1 with TRBJ2-5; D is unresolved. In germline, CDR1 is MNHNS, CDR2 SASEGT. V was trimmed by 0 bases and J by 6 bases, leaving 5 bases between them. The CDR3 runs to 12 residues. CDR3 nucleotide sequence: TGTGCCAGCAGTGAAGCCTCCCAGACCCAGTACTTC. Its translation: CASSEASQTQYF.

The chain uses TRBV5-8 and TRBJ1-2; perhaps TRBD1 as D (5 bases). The CDR3 spans 14 residues. With 4 bases removed from V and 6 bases from J, the gap between germline ends came to 16 bases. Germline loops: CDR1 SGHTS, CDR2 YDEGEE. The CDR3 bases are TGTGCCAGCAGCCCCCTGGGGGGAACCCATGGCTACACCTTC. This encodes CASSPLGGTHGYTF. The entire variable domain, with the rest obtained from reference TRBV5-8 and TRBJ1-2, is as follows: EAGVTQSPTHLIKTRGQQATLRCSPISGHTSVYWYQQALGLGLQFLLWYDEGEERNRGNFPPRFSGRQFPNYSSELNVNALELEDSALYLCASSPLGGTHGYTFGSGTRLTVV.

The V gene is TRBV28, the J gene TRBJ1-5; D gene uncertain. Trimming removed 2 bases from V and 5 bases from J, with 10 bases in between. The CDR3 runs 14 residues. Germline CDR1 is MDHEN and CDR2 is SYDVKM. This CDR3 is CASSLRGLYQPQHF. As DNA, the CDR3 is TGTGCCAGCAGTTTAAGAGGCTTATATCAGCCCCAGCATTTT.

Only one count was recorded for this clone. This chain links TRBV20-1 with TRBJ2-1; TRBD1 agrees at 8 bases. This CDR3 spans 16 amino acids. CDR1 is DFQATT, CDR2 SNEGSKA, per germline (reference sequence). V was clipped by 3 bases and J by 1 base; unmatched bases: 8. The CDR3 region is CSASWTGSSSYNEQFF. The CDR3 DNA follows: TGCAGTGCTAGTTGGACAGGGAGTAGTTCCTACAATGAGCAGTTCTTC.

The chain employs TRBV7-9 and TRBJ1-6; D uncertain. V was pared by 2 bases and J by 14 bases, with 16 bases between. Germline values: CDR1 SEHNR, CDR2 FQNEAQ (reference sequence). The CDR3 has 14 amino acids. CDR3 protein: CASSLQRFPTALHF. The CDR3 DNA reads TGTGCCAGCAGCTTACAGCGTTTCCCCACGGCCCTCCACTTT.

This chain connects TRBV5-8 to TRBJ1-5; the D is unclear. This CDR3 region has 17 residues. Germline V gene lookup returns CDR1 SGHTS and CDR2 YDEGEE. The V end lost 2 bases, the J end lost 0 bases, and 15 bases lay between the germline ends. In nucleotides, the CDR3 is TGTGCCAGCAGCTTTTCTTTACTGGCGGATAGCAATCAGCCCCAGCATTTT. It encodes CASSFSLLADSNQPQHF.

This clone appeared a single time. The chain employs TRBV10-3 and TRBJ2-7, with 8 nucleotides matching TRBD1. With V trimmed by 10 bases and J by 5 bases, 7 bases remained unmatched. Germline lookup yields CDR1 ENHRY and CDR2 SYGVKD. This CDR3 is 12 amino acids long. DNA of the CDR3: TGTGCCACCTCGACAGGGGCTGACGAGCAGTACTTC. Encoded protein: CATSTGADEQYF.

V usage is TRBV28 and J usage is TRBJ2-7, with 11 bases matching TRBD1. The CDR3 length is 17 residues. Germline assignment: CDR1 MDHEN and CDR2 SYDVKM. J was trimmed by 1 base and V by 7 bases; bases with no gene match: 12. DNA for the CDR3: TGTGCCAGCACCACCCCTGGGACAGGGGGATTATCCTACGAGCAGTACTTC. Translation: CASTTPGTGGLSYEQYF.

This chain uses TRBV19 with TRBJ2-5, with TRBD1 identical over 7 bases. The CDR3 is 17 amino acids. CDR1 is LNHDA, CDR2 SQIVND, per germline (reference sequence). Trimming removed 1 base from V and 4 bases from J; junction bases left unmatched: 12. CDR3 sequence: CASSIGAAGGGGETQYF. CDR3 DNA: TGTGCCAGTAGTATAGGGGCGGCAGGGGGTGGTGGAGAGACCCAGTACTTC.

The rearrangement joins TRBV12-3 or TRBV12-4 to TRBJ1-4; TRBD1 is a possible D gene (5 bases). V was pared by 4 bases and J by 7 bases, with 10 bases between. The CDR3 is 13 residues long. The CDR3 DNA follows: TGTGCCAGCAGTTCGGGACGTCTTGAAAAACTGTTTTTT. Its translation: CASSSGRLEKLFF.

This clone has just one count. The chain uses TRBV19 and TRBJ2-7; 9 bases agree with TRBD2. Germline CDR1 and CDR2: LNHDA and SQIVND (reference sequence). The CDR3 contains 14 residues. V was clipped by 6 bases and J by 3 bases; unmatched bases: 6. CDR3 amino acids: CASSYLAGRYEQYF. The CDR3 nucleotides read TGTGCCAGTAGCTATCTAGCGGGACGCTACGAGCAGTACTTC.

This clone occurred many times. The chain joins TRBV7-9 to TRBJ1-1; D may be TRBD1 (5 bases). Between the trimmed V and J ends, which lost 5 bases and 0 bases, there was a span of 13 bases. Germline V CDR1 and CDR2: SEHNR, FQNEAQ (reference sequence). The CDR3 is 15 amino acids. The CDR3, as DNA: TGTGCCAGCAGCCGGGGGAGGACATTGAACACTGAAGCTTTCTTT. Translated: CASSRGRTLNTEAFF.

The CDR3 region is CASRSGQGVYGYTF. The CDR3 nucleotides are TGTGCCAGCAGATCTGGGCAGGGAGTATACGGCTACACCTTC. The chain links TRBV5-6 to TRBJ1-2, with D maybe TRBD1 (5 bases). V lost 5 bases and J lost 8, with 19 bases in between. Germline loops: CDR1 SGHDT, CDR2 YYEEEE. The length of the CDR3 is 14 residues.

This chain joins TRBV6-5 and TRBJ2-3, with 7 bases lining up with TRBD1. The junction had 3 bases not matched to a gene; V was cut back by 8 bases and J by 7 bases. Germline CDR1 MNHEY, CDR2 SVGAGI. The CDR3 totals 11 residues. CDR3 coding DNA: TGTGCCAGCTTACAGGGGTATACGCAGTATTTT. The encoded protein is CASLQGYTQYF.

The sample holds a few counts of this clone. The chain carries TRBV2 and TRBJ1-5; the D gene is possibly TRBD1 (5 bases). The V gene lost 7 bases and the J gene lost 3 bases, with 19 bases spanning the gap. The CDR3 is 16 residues long. From germline, CDR1 is SNHLY and CDR2 FYNNEI. The CDR3 protein is CASTKDFPGTNQPQHF. CDR3 in DNA: TGTGCCAGCACAAAAGATTTCCCAGGGACCAATCAGCCCCAGCATTTT.

This clone appeared once. The chain carries TRBV19 and TRBJ1-5; D perhaps matches TRBD1 (5 bases). CDR1 is LNHDA, CDR2 SQIVND, per germline (reference sequence). The CDR3 loop spans 13 amino acids. V was cut by 6 bases and J by 4 bases, with 10 bases left in between. CDR3 residues: CASSQGYNQPQHF. The CDR3 bases are TGTGCCAGTAGCCAGGGATATAATCAGCCCCAGCATTTT.

This chain connects TRBV4-2 to TRBJ1-1; 7 bases align to TRBD1. V lost 0 bases, J lost 4 bases, and 14 bases stayed unmatched. Germline V gene lookup returns CDR1 LGHNA and CDR2 YNFKEQ. The CDR3 runs 18 residues. CDR3 coding DNA: TGTGCCAGCAGCCAAGATTATTTCGCCGCAGGGGGGTCCACTGAAGCTTTCTTT. It is translated as CASSQDYFAAGGSTEAFF.

Many counts were recorded for this clone. The chain employs TRBV12-3 or TRBV12-4 and TRBJ2-7; the D is unclear. V dropped 2 bases and J dropped 7 bases, with 6 bases sitting between them. The CDR3 consists of 11 residues. Here the CDR3 DNA reads TGTGCCAGCAGTTTAAGCTCTGAGCAGTACTTC. It translates to CASSLSSEQYF.

The J gene is TRBJ2-5, the V gene TRBV4-2; D possibly uses TRBD1 or TRBD2 (5 bases each). Germline V gene sequence: CDR1 LGHNA, CDR2 YNFKEQ. Trimming pared 0 bases from V and 1 base from J, leaving 9 bases between. The CDR3 runs to 15 residues. The CDR3 DNA reads as TGTGCCAGCAGCCAAGACCCGGGGACCCAAGAGACCCAGTACTTC. Its protein is CASSQDPGTQETQYF.

The rearrangement links TRBV5-8 to TRBJ2-3, with TRBD2 matching 11 bases. Germline V gene sequence: CDR1 SGHTS, CDR2 YDEGEE. Unmatched junction bases numbered 0, after V lost 0 bases and J lost 3 bases. The CDR3 length is 15 residues. CDR3: CASSLGLAGTDTQYF. DNA for the CDR3: TGTGCCAGCAGCTTGGGACTAGCGGGGACAGATACGCAGTATTTT.

The chain links TRBV19 to TRBJ1-2; tentatively, D is TRBD1 (5 bases). Germline loops: CDR1 LNHDA, CDR2 SQIVND (reference sequence). This CDR3 has 15 amino acids. The V and J ends lost 5 bases and 4 bases respectively, with 17 bases between them. The CDR3 protein is CASSQGGTQLYGYTF. CDR3 in DNA: TGTGCCAGTAGTCAAGGAGGGACCCAACTCTATGGCTACACCTTC.

J is TRBJ2-3 and V is TRBV6-5; 8 nucleotides agree with TRBD2. The CDR3 covers 15 residues. Germline assignment: CDR1 MNHEY and CDR2 SVGAGI. V lost 4 bases and J lost 1; bases outside the gene matches: 4. This chain's CDR3 is CASSFGGAGTDTQYF. The CDR3 DNA reads TGTGCCAGCAGTTTCGGGGGGGCGGGCACAGATACGCAGTATTTT.

The chain uses TRBV13 and TRBJ2-7; the match to TRBD1 covers 8 bases. Germline trimming cut 1 base from V and 4 bases from J; bases unmatched to any gene: 6. Germline-derived CDR1 and CDR2 are PRHDT and FYEKMQ (reference sequence). This CDR3 has 15 amino acids. The CDR3 spells CASSLDGTGLYEQYF. The CDR3 DNA follows: TGTGCCAGCAGCTTAGATGGGACAGGCTTATACGAGCAGTACTTC.